The next 27 T cell receptor beta chains were all read from a single sample in a study of T cells in Graves' hyperthyroidism and ophthalmopathy. Amplified regions were TCR beta CDR3 sequences from RNA transcripts. HTBI primers were used for first-round RT-PCR of the TCR CDR3. TCRdb fed the multiplex PCR reads into MiXCR, producing one record per CDR3 protein. Of around 600,000 distinct CDR3 sequences in the sample, approximately 15% are singletons; the top ten hold around 7%. Sequencing was done on a sample of blood. The receptors here all came from a woman aged 18-35 years with Graves' ophthalmopathy.

This clonotype was seen ten or more times. This chain uses TRBV12-3 or TRBV12-4 with TRBJ1-1, with a weak D call TRBD1 (6 bases). There are 15 residues in the CDR3. V was pared by 6 bases and J by 7 bases, with 21 bases between. The CDR3 region is CASSQFPRGRGEAFF. CDR3 DNA: TGTGCCAGCAGCCAGTTTCCGCGGGGGCGGGGTGAAGCTTTCTTT.

The table lists this clonotype with many counts. The chain carries TRBV7-9 and TRBJ1-4; D is undetermined. CDR3 size: 13 residues. The V gene lost 5 bases and the J gene lost 4 bases, with 8 bases spanning the gap. CDR1 and CDR2 from the germline V gene are SEHNR and FQNEAQ (reference sequence). The CDR3 is CASSLVINEKLFF. The CDR3, as DNA: TGTGCCAGCAGCCTGGTGATTAATGAAAAACTGTTTTTT. Full variable domain (remainder filled in from reference TRBV7-9 and TRBJ1-4): DTGVSQNPRHKITKRGQNVTFRCDPISEHNRLYWYRQTLGQGPEFLTYFQNEAQLEKSRLLSDRFSAERPKGSFSTLEIQRTEQGDSAMYLCASSLVINEKLFFGSGTQLSVL.

This clonotype was counted ten times or more. The chain uses TRBV6-1 and TRBJ2-2, with 9 bases fitting TRBD2. V lost 9 bases, J lost 6 bases, and 23 bases stayed unmatched. This CDR3 has 19 amino acids. Per the germline V gene, CDR1 is MNHNS and CDR2 is SASEGT. The CDR3 spells CARQVSGSPFWIHPGELFF. The CDR3 coding sequence is TGTGCCAGACAAGTTAGCGGGAGTCCTTTTTGGATCCACCCCGGGGAGCTGTTTTTT.

This clonotype was seen a few times. This chain uses TRBV20-1 with TRBJ1-6; 7 bases map to TRBD1. This CDR3 is 17 amino acids long. V lost 0 bases, J lost 4 bases, and 9 bases stayed unmatched. CDR1 and CDR2 from the germline V gene are DFQATT and SNEGSKA (reference sequence). The CDR3 here is CSARDLTTGNYNSPLHF. The CDR3 DNA sequence: TGCAGTGCTAGAGATCTGACGACAGGGAATTATAATTCACCCCTCCACTTT.

This clonotype was picked up many times. The chain carries TRBV6-1 and TRBJ2-3; D is uncertain. The V end lost 5 bases, the J end lost 4 bases, and 10 bases lay between the germline ends. The CDR3 is 13 amino acids. The germline V gene has CDR1 MNHNS and CDR2 SASEGT. CDR3 region: CASSYLASDTQYF. The CDR3 DNA reads as TGTGCCAGCAGTTACCTTGCGTCAGATACGCAGTATTTT.

This clonotype showed up many times. The chain recombines TRBV28 with TRBJ2-2; D gene uncertain. The CDR3 runs 13 residues. V lost 10 bases and J 1 base, leaving 10 bases between the germline ends. Germline-derived CDR1 and CDR2 are MDHEN and SYDVKM. CDR3 sequence: CATLLGNTGELFF. CDR3 nucleotides: TGTGCCACCCTATTAGGGAACACCGGGGAGCTGTTTTTT.

This clonotype appeared a few times. The chain combines TRBV2 with TRBJ2-1, with 11 nucleotides matching TRBD1. The V and J ends lost 7 bases and 10 bases, in that order; junction bases with no gene match: 12. Germline V gene data show CDR1 as SNHLY and CDR2 as FYNNEI. This CDR3 is built from 15 residues. The DNA for the CDR3 is TGTGCCAGCATCTTGAGCGGGACAGGGGGAGAGGAGCAGTTCTTC. This encodes CASILSGTGGEEQFF. Filled out from reference TRBV2 and TRBJ2-1, the complete variable domain reads EPEVTQTPSHQVTQMGQEVILRCVPISNHLYFYWYRQILGQKVEFLVSFYNNEISEKSEIFDDQFSVERPDGSNFTLKIRSTKLEDSAMYFCASILSGTGGEEQFFGPGTRLTVL.

This clonotype was detected only a few times. Relative to the germline gene, one junction end is altered; a read error may explain this. V is TRBV30 and J is TRBJ2-1; possible D gene TRBD2, 5 bases. Per the germline V gene, CDR1 is GTSNPN and CDR2 is SVGIG (reference sequence). The CDR3 is made up of 14 amino acids. CDR3 in amino acids: CAWNRGGSYNEQFF. CDR3 coding DNA: TGTGCCTGGAACAGAGGAGGCTCCTACAATGAACAGTTCTTC.

The chain links TRBV19 to TRBJ2-4, with a tentative D call TRBD1 (6 bases). The ends were cut back, 10 bases at V and 1 base at J, with 14 bases in the middle. The germline V gene encodes CDR1 LNHDA and CDR2 SQIVND (reference sequence). The CDR3 covers 14 residues. CDR3 bases: TGTGCCACTACAGGGTTAGGGGCCAAAAACATTCAGTACTTC. Translation gives CATTGLGAKNIQYF. The complete variable domain, with remaining parts taken from reference TRBV19 and TRBJ2-4, reads DGGITQSPKYLFRKEGQNVTLSCEQNLNHDAMYWYRQDPGQGLRLIYYSQIVNDFQKGDIAEGYSVSREKKESFPLTVTSAQKNPTAFYLCATTGLGAKNIQYFGAGTRLSVL.

The rearrangement joins TRBV11-3 to TRBJ2-1, with D hard to call. The length of the CDR3 is 14 residues. The V gene's germline CDR1 is SGHNT and CDR2 YENEEA. With 7 bases removed from V and 8 bases from J, the gap between germline ends came to 18 bases. The CDR3 reads CASTPVTQRHEQFF. The CDR3 nucleotides are TGTGCCAGCACTCCGGTTACGCAAAGGCATGAGCAGTTCTTC.

J is TRBJ2-1 and V is TRBV24-1; 11 bases are shared with TRBD2. Germline V CDR1 and CDR2: KGHDR, SFDVKD. The CDR3 extends over 14 amino acids. The junction had 5 bases not matched to a gene; V was cut back by 7 bases and J by 7 bases. CDR3 sequence (DNA): TGTGCCACCAGCCAACTAGCGGGAGTTAATGAGCAGTTCTTC. This codes for CATSQLAGVNEQFF.

This chain connects TRBV3-1 to TRBJ1-1; D ambiguous. The V and J ends lost 0 bases and 10 bases respectively, with 12 bases between them. Germline V gene lookup returns CDR1 LGHDT and CDR2 YNNKEL (reference sequence). The CDR3 contains 13 residues. The CDR3 nucleotides read TGTGCCAGCAGCCAAGACGAGGGAATCGGAGCTTTCTTT. Its protein product is CASSQDEGIGAFF.

This clonotype appeared many times. The chain couples TRBV7-8 to TRBJ2-7; unclear D gene. There are 12 residues in the CDR3. Trimming stripped 6 bases from V and 5 bases from J, with 11 bases between. CDR1 is SGHVS and CDR2 is FQNEAQ in the germline V gene. The CDR3 DNA sequence: TGTGCCAGCAGACATCGGCGGAACGAGCAGTACTTC. Its protein is CASRHRRNEQYF.

This clonotype was seen repeatedly, ten times or more. The chain uses TRBV7-6 and TRBJ1-1; D ambiguous. This CDR3 has 15 residues. The germline V and J ends were trimmed by 6 bases and 1 base, with 15 bases remaining between them. CDR1 and CDR2 (germline): SGHVS, FNYEAQ. CDR3 region: CASRGLAGKNTEAFF. The CDR3 region has the DNA TGTGCCAGCAGGGGATTAGCGGGTAAGAACACTGAAGCTTTCTTT.

In its sample, this clonotype was seen many times. V usage is TRBV7-2 and J usage is TRBJ2-5; D is ambiguous. The CDR3 spans 14 residues. Germline CDR1 and CDR2: SGHTA and FQGNSA. The V gene lost 3 bases and the J gene lost 5 bases, with 13 bases spanning the gap. CDR3 coding DNA: TGTGCCAGCAGCTTTAGTGCCTCTGGGGAGACCCAGTACTTC. The encoded protein is CASSFSASGETQYF.

This clonotype came up a few times. V usage is TRBV9 and J usage is TRBJ2-1, with a possible D match to TRBD2 (6 bases). The CDR3 contains 15 residues. Trimming removed 4 bases from V and 10 bases from J, with 21 bases in between. From germline, CDR1 is SGDLS and CDR2 YYNGEE. The CDR3 bases are TGTGCCAGCAGCCCAGTGGGTAGCGGAGGCCTCGAGCAGTTCTTC. Amino acid sequence: CASSPVGSGGLEQFF.

This clonotype appeared many times. J is TRBJ1-2 and V is TRBV2; D is unresolved. This CDR3 has 14 amino acids. V was cut by 5 bases and J by 3 bases, with 13 bases left in between. Germline V gene sequence: CDR1 SNHLY, CDR2 FYNNEI. CDR3 amino acids: CASSTEFPDYGYTF. CDR3 bases: TGTGCCAGCAGTACAGAGTTTCCTGACTATGGCTACACCTTC.

CDR3 nucleotides: TGTGCCAGCAGTCAGAGCGAAGCTTTCTTT. Its translation: CASSQSEAFF. This chain uses TRBV7-9 with TRBJ1-1; D not resolved. CDR1 and CDR2 from the germline V gene are SEHNR and FQNEAQ (reference sequence). With 6 bases removed from V and 8 bases from J, the gap between germline ends came to 7 bases. This CDR3 region has 10 residues.

This clonotype was seen at least ten times. This sequence joins TRBV6-1 and TRBJ2-7; D is uncertain. The CDR3 runs to 13 residues. With 6 bases removed from V and 0 bases from J, the gap between germline ends came to 9 bases. Germline V gene lookup returns CDR1 MNHNS and CDR2 SASEGT. The CDR3 here is CASRRSNSYEQYF. CDR3 DNA sequence: TGTGCCAGCAGGCGTTCGAACTCCTACGAGCAGTACTTC.

This clonotype was seen repeatedly, ten times or more. The chain is built from TRBV30 and TRBJ2-5, with 11 bases aligning to TRBD1. Trimming took 0 bases from V and 4 from J; bases not matched to a gene: 4. The CDR3 extends over 15 amino acids. Germline CDR1 GTSNPN, CDR2 SVGIG (reference sequence). This CDR3 is CAWSVQGTGGETQYF. The DNA for the CDR3 is TGTGCCTGGAGTGTACAGGGGACAGGGGGAGAGACCCAGTACTTC.

The rearrangement joins TRBV2 to TRBJ2-7; 8 positions agree with TRBD1. The germline gives CDR1 SNHLY, CDR2 FYNNEI. CDR3 size: 13 residues. J lost 4 bases, V lost 8 bases, and 7 bases had no gene match. The CDR3 reads CASFQGARYEQYF. As DNA, the CDR3 is TGTGCCAGCTTCCAGGGGGCCAGGTACGAGCAGTACTTC. Together with reference TRBV2 and TRBJ2-7, the CDR3 gives the full variable domain: EPEVTQTPSHQVTQMGQEVILRCVPISNHLYFYWYRQILGQKVEFLVSFYNNEISEKSEIFDDQFSVERPDGSNFTLKIRSTKLEDSAMYFCASFQGARYEQYFGPGTRLTVT.

This clonotype was seen repeatedly, ten times or more. This chain uses TRBV2 with TRBJ2-5, with a possible D match to TRBD1 (5 bases). V dropped 7 bases and J dropped 4 bases, with 16 bases sitting between them. The CDR3 contains 14 residues. Germline assignment: CDR1 SNHLY and CDR2 FYNNEI. The DNA for the CDR3 is TGTGCCAGCAATAGCCAGGGTACGGTAGAGACCCAGTACTTC. Its translation is CASNSQGTVETQYF.

This clonotype was observed a handful of times. J is TRBJ1-4 and V is TRBV6-2 or TRBV6-3; D is possibly TRBD1 (6 bases). The germline V gene has CDR1 MNHEY and CDR2 SVGEGT. The CDR3 loop spans 11 amino acids. The CDR3 sequence is CGDRTNEKLFF. CDR3 DNA sequence: TGTGGAGACAGGACGAATGAAAAACTGTTTTTT.

This clonotype was seen ten or more times. This chain links TRBV20-1 with TRBJ2-7; D might be TRBD1 or TRBD2, each matching 8 bases. Germline V CDR1 and CDR2: DFQATT, SNEGSKA (reference sequence). The V end was cut by 1 base, the J end by 0 bases, with 13 bases between. This CDR3 region has 15 residues. CDR3 sequence reads: CSARGQGTSSYEQYF. In DNA, the CDR3 is TGCAGTGCTAGAGGACAGGGGACTAGCTCCTACGAGCAGTACTTC.

This clonotype was recorded many times. CDR3 sequence reads: CSAPLAGIYNEQFF. CDR3 bases: TGCAGTGCTCCTCTAGCGGGAATCTACAATGAGCAGTTCTTC. The chain uses TRBV20-1 and TRBJ2-1; 9 nucleotides match TRBD2. V trimming: 5 bases; J trimming: 3 bases; junction bases outside the gene matches: 5. This CDR3 has 14 amino acids. Germline assignment: CDR1 DFQATT and CDR2 SNEGSKA (reference sequence).

This clonotype was seen many times. The chain combines TRBV7-2 with TRBJ2-2, with a weak D call TRBD2 (5 bases). The CDR3 loop spans 15 amino acids. The germline V and J ends were trimmed by 5 bases and 4 bases, with 14 bases remaining between them. Germline V gene lookup returns CDR1 SGHTA and CDR2 FQGNSA. As DNA, the CDR3 is TGTGCCAGCAGCACTACTAGGGTTTCCACCGGGGAGCTGTTTTTT. Its translation is CASSTTRVSTGELFF. The full variable domain, its missing parts supplied by reference TRBV7-2 and TRBJ2-2, is GAGVSQSPSNKVTEKGKDVELRCDPISGHTALYWYRQSLGQGLEFLIYFQGNSAPDKSGLPSDRFSAERTGGSVSTLTIQRTQQEDSAVYLCASSTTRVSTGELFFGEGSRLTVL.

The V call is TRBV6-2 or TRBV6-3, the J call TRBJ2-7; 11 bases are shared with TRBD1. V shed 3 bases and J 7 bases; nucleotides not matched to a gene: 8. CDR1 and CDR2 (germline): MNHEY, SVGEGT. This CDR3 is built from 15 residues. The CDR3: CASSYHGTGGNEQYF. DNA for the CDR3: TGTGCCAGCAGTTATCATGGGACAGGGGGGAATGAGCAGTACTTC.